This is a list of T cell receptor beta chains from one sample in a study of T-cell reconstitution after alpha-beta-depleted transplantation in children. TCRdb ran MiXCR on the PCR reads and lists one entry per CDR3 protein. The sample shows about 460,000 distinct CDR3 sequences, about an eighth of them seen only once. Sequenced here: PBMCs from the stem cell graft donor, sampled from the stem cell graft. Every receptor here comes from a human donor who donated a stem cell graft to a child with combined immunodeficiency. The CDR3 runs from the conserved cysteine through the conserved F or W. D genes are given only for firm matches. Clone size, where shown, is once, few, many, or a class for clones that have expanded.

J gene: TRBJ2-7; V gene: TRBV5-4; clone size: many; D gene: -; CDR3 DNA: TGTGCCAGCAGCTTAGGCCGGGGTAGCGGATACTACGAGCAGTACTTC; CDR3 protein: CASSLGRGSGYYEQYF
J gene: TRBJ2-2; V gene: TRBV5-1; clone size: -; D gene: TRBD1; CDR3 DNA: TGCGCCAGCAGCGTGGGACAGCGAACCGGGGAGCTGTTTTTT; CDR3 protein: CASSVGQRTGELFF
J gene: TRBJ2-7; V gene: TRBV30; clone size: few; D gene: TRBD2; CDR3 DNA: TGTGCCTGGAGTCGGACTAGAGCGATACCCTACGAGCAGTACTTC; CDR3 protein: CAWSRTRAIPYEQYF
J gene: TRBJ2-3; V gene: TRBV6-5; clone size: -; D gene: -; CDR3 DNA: TGTGCCAGCAGTTACCCAAGAACAGATACGCAGTATTTT; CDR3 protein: CASSYPRTDTQYF
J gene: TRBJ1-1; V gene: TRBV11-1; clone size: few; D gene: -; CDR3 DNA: TGTGCCAGCAGTAGGGAGCCGGGACACACAACGGTGAACACTGAAGCTTTCTTT; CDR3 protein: CASSREPGHTTVNTEAFF
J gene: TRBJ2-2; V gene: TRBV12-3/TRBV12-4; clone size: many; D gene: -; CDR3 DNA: TGTGCCAGCAGTTTTGAGTTATTACTGGGGGAGCTGTTTTTT; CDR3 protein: CASSFELLLGELFF
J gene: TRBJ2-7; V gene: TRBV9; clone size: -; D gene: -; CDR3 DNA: TGTGCCAGCAGCGTAGGACCGAGCTCCTACGAGCAGTACTTC; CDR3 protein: CASSVGPSSYEQYF
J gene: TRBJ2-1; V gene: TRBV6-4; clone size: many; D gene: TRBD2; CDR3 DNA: TGTGCCAGCAGCGAGGCTAGCGGGACTTACAATGAGCAGTTCTTC; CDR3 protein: CASSEASGTYNEQFF
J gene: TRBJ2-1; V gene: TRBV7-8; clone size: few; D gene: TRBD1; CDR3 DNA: TGTGCCAGCAGCTTATATAACAGGGGGTTAACGACGAACAATGAGCAGTTCTTC; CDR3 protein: CASSLYNRGLTTNNEQFF
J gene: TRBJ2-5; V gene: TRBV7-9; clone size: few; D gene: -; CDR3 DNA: TGTGCCAGCAGCCCTATCCGGGGGCAAGAGACCCAGTACTTC; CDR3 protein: CASSPIRGQETQYF
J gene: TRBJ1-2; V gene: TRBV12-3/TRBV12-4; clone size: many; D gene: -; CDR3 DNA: TGTGCCACCAGCAGAATGGCTGACTGGTATAACTATGGCTACACCTTC; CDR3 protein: CATSRMADWYNYGYTF
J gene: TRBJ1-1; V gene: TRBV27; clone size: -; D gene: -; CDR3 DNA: TGTGCCAGCAGTATACTCGGACAGAGTTATGAAGCTTTCTTT; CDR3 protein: CASSILGQSYEAFF
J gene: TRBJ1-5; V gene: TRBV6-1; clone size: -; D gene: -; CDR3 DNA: TGTGCCAGCAGAGACAACAGGTTAAATCAGCCCCAGCATTTT; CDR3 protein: CASRDNRLNQPQHF
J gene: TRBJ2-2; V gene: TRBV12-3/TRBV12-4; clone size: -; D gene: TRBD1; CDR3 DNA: TGTGCCAGCAGTCGGACAGGGGGCATCGGCACCGGGGAGCTGTTTTTT; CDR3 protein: CASSRTGGIGTGELFF
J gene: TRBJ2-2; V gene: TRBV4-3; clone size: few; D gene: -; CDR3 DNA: TGCGCCAGCAGCCAAGATCAGTCCACCGGGGAGCTGTTTTTT; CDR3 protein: CASSQDQSTGELFF
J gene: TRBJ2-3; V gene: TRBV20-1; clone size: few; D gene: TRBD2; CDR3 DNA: TGCAGTGCTACCCCCTCCCCCCTTAGCGGGGGGGCATTAGATACGCAGTATTTT; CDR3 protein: CSATPSPLSGGALDTQYF